Below, 16 T cell receptor beta chains from the same sample are listed, as sequenced in a study of blood T cell repertoires in COVID-19. Generated by immunoSEQ multiplex PCR, the TCRdb table keeps only in-frame clones and is missing some. The repertoire holds 200,000 to 300,000 clones, with 84% as singletons. The material sequenced was peripheral blood. All receptors derive from a man aged 60 to 75 with acute or convalescent COVID-19.

The chain links TRBV6-5 to TRBJ1-2; 9 positions agree with TRBD1. V lost 5 bases and J lost 8; bases outside the gene matches: 3. From germline, CDR1 is MNHEY and CDR2 SVGAGI. The CDR3 has 12 residues. The CDR3 nucleotides are TGTGCCAGCAGTAACAGGGGGCGCGGCTACACCTTC. Translated: CASSNRGRGYTF.

V and J are TRBV25-1 and TRBJ1-2; 7 bases line up with TRBD1. V dropped 5 bases and J dropped 0; count of bases not matched to a gene: 9. CDR1 is MGHDK and CDR2 is SYGVNS in the germline V gene. The CDR3 is made up of 16 amino acids. The CDR3 sequence is CASSPSGDSANYGYTF. Here the CDR3 DNA reads TGTGCCAGCAGTCCCTCGGGGGACAGCGCTAACTATGGCTACACCTTC.

V is TRBV5-1 and J is TRBJ1-5; 7 bases fit TRBD1. Looked up from germline, CDR1 is SGHRS and CDR2 is YFSETQ. The trim removed 1 base at V and 4 bases at J, leaving 5 bases unmatched. CDR3 length: 15 residues. Written as DNA, the CDR3 is TGCGCCAGCAGCTTGTTCGGGGACAGAAATCAGCCCCAGCATTTT. Its translation is CASSLFGDRNQPQHF.

The chain uses TRBV6-2 or TRBV6-3 and TRBJ2-1; 10 nucleotides match TRBD2. Losses at the gene ends were 5 bases for V and 3 bases for J; bases not matched to a gene: 10. This CDR3 contains 17 residues. From germline, CDR1 is MNHEY and CDR2 SVGEGT. Here the CDR3 reads CASSKQLAGGHYNEQFF. The CDR3 region has the DNA TGTGCCAGCAGTAAACAGTTAGCGGGAGGCCACTACAATGAGCAGTTCTTC.

The chain recombines TRBV2 with TRBJ1-5, with 9 bases fitting TRBD1. CDR3 length: 13 amino acids. The trim removed 4 bases at V and 5 bases at J, leaving 0 bases unmatched. Looked up from germline, CDR1 is SNHLY and CDR2 is FYNNEI. For the CDR3, the DNA is TGTGCCAGCAGTGGACAGGGGGATCAGCCCCAGCATTTT. Translated: CASSGQGDQPQHF.

This rearrangement joins TRBV30 to TRBJ2-7, with 10 positions matching TRBD1. This CDR3 contains 13 residues. CDR1 GTSNPN and CDR2 SVGIG come from the germline V gene (reference sequence). J lost 6 bases, V lost 0 bases, and 2 bases had no gene match. Here the CDR3 DNA reads TGTGCCTGGAGTGTAGGACAGGGGGGCGAGCAGTACTTC. It translates to CAWSVGQGGEQYF.

A few counts support this clone. The chain uses TRBV28 and TRBJ2-2, with D possibly being TRBD2 (5 bases). The V end lost 4 bases, the J end lost 6 bases, and 9 bases lay between the germline ends. The length of the CDR3 is 13 residues. Germline CDR1 MDHEN, CDR2 SYDVKM. The CDR3 sequence is CASSSGLPGELFF. CDR3 in DNA: TGTGCCAGCAGTTCCGGACTCCCCGGGGAGCTGTTTTTT.

This chain uses TRBV11-3 with TRBJ1-1, with D hard to call. This CDR3 has 12 residues. V was clipped by 3 bases and J by 1 base, with 3 bases between them. The germline gives CDR1 SGHNT, CDR2 YENEEA. The CDR3 DNA follows: TGTGCCAGCAGCTTCTCGAACACTGAAGCTTTCTTT. This translates into CASSFSNTEAFF.

The chain employs TRBV2 and TRBJ2-3, with D perhaps TRBD1 (6 bases). V lost 8 bases and J lost 3, with 6 bases in between. The CDR3 contains 11 residues. Germline V lookup: CDR1 SNHLY, CDR2 FYNNEI. This CDR3 is CASQGTDTQYF. CDR3 bases: TGTGCCAGCCAGGGGACAGATACGCAGTATTTT.

The rearrangement joins TRBV10-3 to TRBJ2-7, with D possibly being TRBD1 (5 bases). The ends were cut back, 11 bases at V and 4 bases at J, with 18 bases in the middle. The CDR3 has 13 residues. Germline V gives CDR1 ENHRY, CDR2 SYGVKD. The CDR3 region has the DNA TGTGCCGCCCGGAAGGGGATCTTTTACGAGCAGTACTTC. Its protein is CAARKGIFYEQYF.

This chain links TRBV6-5 with TRBJ2-1; 10 bases align to TRBD2. The CDR3 has 15 amino acids. Germline V gene sequence: CDR1 MNHEY, CDR2 SVGAGI. Trimming removed 6 bases from V and 4 bases from J; junction bases left unmatched: 6. This CDR3 reads CASSPTSGWYNEQFF. In nucleotides, the CDR3 is TGTGCCAGCAGCCCGACTAGCGGGTGGTACAATGAGCAGTTCTTC.

The rearrangement uses TRBV29-1 and TRBJ2-1, with 8 bases identical to TRBD1. Germline V gene data show CDR1 as SQVTM and CDR2 as ANQGSEA. The V and J ends lost 4 bases and 2 bases, in that order; junction bases with no gene match: 4. The CDR3 consists of 14 residues. CDR3: CSVVGQATYNEQFF. The CDR3 DNA is TGCAGCGTTGTGGGACAGGCGACCTACAATGAGCAGTTCTTC.

J is TRBJ2-7 and V is TRBV27; TRBD2 agrees at 15 bases. With V trimmed by 10 bases and J by 0 bases, 13 bases remained unmatched. CDR3 length equals 18 residues. Germline-derived CDR1 and CDR2 are MNHEY and SMNVEV (reference sequence). The CDR3 region is CATRNQGLAGGRSYEQYF. For the CDR3, the DNA is TGTGCCACCAGAAACCAGGGACTAGCGGGGGGACGCTCCTACGAGCAGTACTTC.

This rearrangement joins TRBV4-3 to TRBJ2-5; a possible D gene is TRBD1 (6 bases). The V end lost 2 bases, the J end lost 1 base, and 11 bases lay between the germline ends. The CDR3 runs 15 residues. Germline-derived CDR1 and CDR2 are LGHNA and YSLEER. The CDR3 region is CASSQTPRGQETQYF. The CDR3 DNA is TGCGCCAGCAGCCAAACTCCCAGGGGCCAAGAGACCCAGTACTTC.

The chain combines TRBV1 with TRBJ2-3; the table's D call, TRBD1, was not checked against the DNA. TRBV1 counts as a pseudogene. The CDR3 is 15 residues long. The CDR3 is CTSSHDEQGTDTQYF. In nucleotides, the CDR3 is TGCACCAGCAGCCACGACGAACAGGGAACAGATACGCAGTATTTT.

The chain recombines TRBV7-3 with TRBJ2-6, with TRBD2 as a possible D gene (6 bases). CDR3 length equals 16 residues. Germline lookup yields CDR1 SGHTA and CDR2 FQGTGA. V was shortened by 4 bases and J by 1 base, with 11 bases between the two germline ends. As DNA, the CDR3 is TGTGCCAGCAGCTCACCAGGGAGGTCTGGGGCCAACGTCCTGACTTTC. Residues: CASSSPGRSGANVLTF.